A selection of T cell receptor beta chains follows, all from one sample in a study of molecular identifiers for immune sequencing clone quantification. Each CDR3 protein gets one entry after TCRdb re-called the PCR reads with MiXCR. The sample carries about 40,000 distinct CDR3 sequences, about 19% recorded once. The source material was naive CD8+ T cells from blood, with Jurkat cell RNA spiked in. All receptors derive from a human donor in good health. Some libraries in this study had Jurkat cell RNA spiked in. Each CDR3 is given with its conserved first and last residue. A D gene is named only where the DNA matches it firmly. A row's size may be missing; if present it is once, few, many or a size class.

>TRBV7-2|TRBD2|TRBJ2-7|few
TGTGCCAGCAGCTCCACGCTAGCGGGGGACTACGAGCAGTACTTC
CASSSTLAGDYEQYF
>TRBV5-8|TRBD2|TRBJ2-3|many
TGTGCCAGCAGCTTGGAGGTTAGCGGGAGCGTTGTAGATACGCAGTATTTT
CASSLEVSGSVVDTQYF
>TRBV19|TRBD1|TRBJ2-7|many
TGTGCCAGTAGTGCCTCCGGGACAGGGAGCTACGAGCAGTACTTC
CASSASGTGSYEQYF
>TRBV7-2|-|TRBJ2-1|many
TGTGCCAGCAGCTTAGTGGGGGCCTTGAACTCCTACAATGAGCAGTTCTTC
CASSLVGALNSYNEQFF
>TRBV14|-|TRBJ2-6|-
TGTGCCAGCAGCCAATACAGAGCTGGGGCCAACGTCCTGACTTTC
CASSQYRAGANVLTF
>TRBV27|-|TRBJ2-5|many
TGTGCCAGCAGTTGGGGGCAGGGAGAGACCCAGTACTTC
CASSWGQGETQYF
>TRBV27|TRBD1|TRBJ2-1|many
TGTGCCAGCAGTTTCACAGGGGGCATTTTCAATGAGCAGTTCTTC
CASSFTGGIFNEQFF
>TRBV6-1|-|TRBJ2-3|-
TGCGCCAGCACCTACTCCTGGGGCACAGATACGCAGTATTTT
CASTYSWGTDTQYF
>TRBV27|TRBD1|TRBJ2-2|many
TGTGCCAGCAGTTTTCCGGGACAGAGGTTTCTCGGGGAGCTGTTTTTT
CASSFPGQRFLGELFF
>TRBV10-2|-|TRBJ2-3|many
TGCGCCAGCAGTTCGACTAGCACAGATACGCAGTATTTT
CASSSTSTDTQYF
>TRBV11-3|TRBD2|TRBJ2-1|many
TGTGCCAGCAGCTCCGTACTAGCGGGAAGCAATGAGCAGTTCTTC
CASSSVLAGSNEQFF
>TRBV7-2|-|TRBJ2-3|many
TGTGCCAGCAGCTTAGTCTGGGCAGATACGCAGTATTTT
CASSLVWADTQYF
>TRBV29-1|TRBD2|TRBJ2-5|many
TGCAGCGTCCCTTCTAGCGGCCAAGAGACCCAGTACTTC
CSVPSSGQETQYF
>TRBV11-3|TRBD1|TRBJ1-5|many
TGTGCCAGCAGCGAACATATACGTGGGACAGGGGATGACGGCCCTCAGCCCCAGCATTTT
CASSEHIRGTGDDGPQPQHF
>TRBV4-3|-|TRBJ1-3|many
TGCGCCAGCAGCCAAGATCACAGGACCTCTGGAAACACCATATATTTT
CASSQDHRTSGNTIYF
>TRBV30|TRBD1|TRBJ2-1|many
TGTGCCTGGAGTGTCGGGACAGGGGGCGATGAGCAGTTCTTC
CAWSVGTGGDEQFF
>TRBV11-3|TRBD2|TRBJ2-3|many
TGTGCCAGCAGCCGCGGACTAGCGGGAGGTAGTGATACGCAGTATTTT
CASSRGLAGGSDTQYF
>TRBV12-3/TRBV12-4|-|TRBJ2-1|many
TGTGCCAGCAGTTTTGGTGGGCCGAAGTTCTTC
CASSFGGPKFF
>TRBV29-1|-|TRBJ2-2|many
TGCAGCGTTGAAGAGGGCAGGGCAGAGACCGGGGAGCTGTTTTTT
CSVEEGRAETGELFF
>TRBV7-9|-|TRBJ2-7|many
TGTGCCAGCAGCACCAGGGGCCACGAGCAGTACTTC
CASSTRGHEQYF
>TRBV5-1|-|TRBJ2-3|once
TGCGCCAGCAGCTTTTTCGGCGGGGAGAGCACAGCTACGCAGTATTTT
CASSFFGGESTATQYF
>TRBV24-1|-|TRBJ2-2|many
TGTGCCACCAGTGATTCCCCCGTCCGGGTCGCCGGGGAGCTGTTTTTT
CATSDSPVRVAGELFF
>TRBV20-1|-|TRBJ2-7|many
TGCAGTGCTGTTCCGGGGCCCTACTCCTACGAGCAGTACTTC
CSAVPGPYSYEQYF
>TRBV5-5|TRBD1|TRBJ2-7|-
TGTGCCAGCAGCCTAGGACAGGTATCGTACGAGCAGTACTTC
CASSLGQVSYEQYF
>TRBV21-1|-|TRBJ1-1|many
TGTGCCAGCAGCCTCCCCCGAAGATCCCCGGAAGCTTTCTTT
CASSLPRRSPEAFF
>TRBV20-1|TRBD2|TRBJ2-3|many
TGCAGTGCTTCGCTAGCGGGGGCTACAAAAAACAGAGATACGCAGTATTTT
CSASLAGATKNRDTQYF
>TRBV3-1|TRBD1|TRBJ2-4|-
TGTGCCAGCAGCCCCGGACAGGAGGCCCCTCTATACTTC
CASSPGQEAPLYF
>TRBV6-1|TRBD1|TRBJ1-5|many
TGTGCCAGCAGGGCGGGACAGGGGGTTTATAGCAATCAGCCCCAGCATTTT
CASRAGQGVYSNQPQHF
>TRBV9|TRBD1|TRBJ1-5|many
TGTGCCAGCAGCGTCGGGACAGAGTTCAATCAGCCCCAGCATTTT
CASSVGTEFNQPQHF
>TRBV11-2|TRBD1|TRBJ1-2|many
TGTGCCAGCAGCTTAGACCAGGGGGCGAACGGCTACACCTTC
CASSLDQGANGYTF
>TRBV7-2|-|TRBJ2-7|many
TGTGCCAGCAGCTCCGACAGTAGCTCCTACGAGCAGTACTTC
CASSSDSSSYEQYF
>TRBV2|-|TRBJ1-1|many
TGTGCCAGCAGTGATCCGCGGCGCCTAGAAGCTTTCTTT
CASSDPRRLEAFF
>TRBV5-1|TRBD2|TRBJ2-1|many
TGCGCCAGCAGCTTGCCGACTAGCGGGAGTTGGGATGAGCAGTTCTTC
CASSLPTSGSWDEQFF
>TRBV10-3|TRBD1|TRBJ2-3|many
TGTGCCATAAGGGACAGGGACCAGGATACGCAGTATTTT
CAIRDRDQDTQYF
>TRBV5-8|-|TRBJ2-7|few
TGTGCCAGCAGCAACCCAGGGTCGGGGTACGAGCAGTACTTC
CASSNPGSGYEQYF
>TRBV7-9|-|TRBJ2-3|many
TGTGCCAGCAGCTTATTTGTGGGAAGGACAGATACGCAGTATTTT
CASSLFVGRTDTQYF
>TRBV28|TRBD1|TRBJ2-3|-
TGTGCCAGCAGTTTGGACCGAGGGACAGGGTCGGATACGCAGTATTTT
CASSLDRGTGSDTQYF
>TRBV27|-|TRBJ2-3|many
TGTGCCAGCGGGCCGACCATAGCAGATACGCAGTATTTT
CASGPTIADTQYF
>TRBV20-1|TRBD2|TRBJ2-7|-
TGCAGTGCTAGAGATCTAGCGGAAAGCTACGAGCAGTACTTC
CSARDLAESYEQYF
>TRBV12-3/TRBV12-4|-|TRBJ2-3|many
TGTGCCAGCAGCCCCGGGGGATCAGATACGCAGTATTTT
CASSPGGSDTQYF
>TRBV7-2|-|TRBJ1-1|-
TGTGCCAGCAGCTTAACGACGAACACAGAAGCTTTCTTT
CASSLTTNTEAFF
>TRBV4-3|-|TRBJ2-1|-
TGCGCCAGCAGCCCGCTAGGTGGGGGAGGAGATGAGCAGTTCTTC
CASSPLGGGGDEQFF
>TRBV7-9|-|TRBJ2-1|-
TGTGCCAGCACCCAAATCCCGGGGAATGAGCAGTTCTTC
CASTQIPGNEQFF
>TRBV20-1|-|TRBJ1-1|-
TGCAGTGCTGGAGAGAGGTGGGACACTGAAGCTTTCTTT
CSAGERWDTEAFF
>TRBV27|-|TRBJ1-5|-
TGTGCCAACAGATTTTTGCCGGAGGGGCCCCAGCATTTT
CANRFLPEGPQHF
>TRBV7-9|-|TRBJ2-3|many
TGTGCCAGCAGCTTAGCGCTCGTCAATACGCAGTATTTT
CASSLALVNTQYF